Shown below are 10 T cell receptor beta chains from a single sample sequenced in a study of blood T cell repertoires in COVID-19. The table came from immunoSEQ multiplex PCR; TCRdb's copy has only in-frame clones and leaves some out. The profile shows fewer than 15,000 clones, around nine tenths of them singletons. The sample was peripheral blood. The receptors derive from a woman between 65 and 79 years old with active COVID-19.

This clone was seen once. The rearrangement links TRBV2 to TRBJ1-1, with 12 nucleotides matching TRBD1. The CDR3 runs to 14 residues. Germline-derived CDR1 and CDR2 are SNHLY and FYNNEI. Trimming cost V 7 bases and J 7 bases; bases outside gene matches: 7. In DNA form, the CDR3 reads TGTGCCAGCATCAAGGGACAGGGGGCGTTTGAAGCTTTCTTT. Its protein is CASIKGQGAFEAFF.

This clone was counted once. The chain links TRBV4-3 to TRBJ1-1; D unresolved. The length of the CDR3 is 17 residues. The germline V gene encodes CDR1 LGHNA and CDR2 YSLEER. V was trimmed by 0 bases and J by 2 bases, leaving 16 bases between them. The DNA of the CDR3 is TGCGCCAGCAGCCAAGATTTGGGAGGCAGAATCAACACTGAAGCTTTCTTT. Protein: CASSQDLGGRINTEAFF.

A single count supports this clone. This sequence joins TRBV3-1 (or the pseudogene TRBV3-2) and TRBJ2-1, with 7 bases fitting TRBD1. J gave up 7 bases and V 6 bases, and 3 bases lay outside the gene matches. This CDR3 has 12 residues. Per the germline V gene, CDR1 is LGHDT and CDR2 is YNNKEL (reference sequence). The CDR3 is CASSRRGNEQFF. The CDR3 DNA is TGTGCCAGCAGTCGCAGGGGGAATGAGCAGTTCTTC.

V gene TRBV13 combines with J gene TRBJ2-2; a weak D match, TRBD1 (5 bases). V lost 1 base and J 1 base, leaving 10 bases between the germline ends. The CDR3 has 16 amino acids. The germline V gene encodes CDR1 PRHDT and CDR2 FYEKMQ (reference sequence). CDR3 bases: TGTGCCAGCAGCTTAGTCACGACAGTGAACACCGGGGAGCTGTTTTTT. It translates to CASSLVTTVNTGELFF.

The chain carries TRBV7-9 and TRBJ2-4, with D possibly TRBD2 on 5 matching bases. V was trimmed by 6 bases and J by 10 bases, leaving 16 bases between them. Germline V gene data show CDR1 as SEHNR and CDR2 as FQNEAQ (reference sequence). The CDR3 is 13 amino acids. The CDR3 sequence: CASSSLREGIQYF. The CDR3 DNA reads TGTGCCAGCAGTTCCTTGAGAGAGGGAATTCAGTACTTC.

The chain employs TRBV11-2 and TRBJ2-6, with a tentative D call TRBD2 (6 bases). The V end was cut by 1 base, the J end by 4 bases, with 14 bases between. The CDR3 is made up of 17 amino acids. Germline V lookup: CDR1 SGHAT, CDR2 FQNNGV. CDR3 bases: TGTGCCAGCAGCTTAGTATTATCGGGAGCCGGGGCCAACGTCCTGACTTTC. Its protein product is CASSLVLSGAGANVLTF.

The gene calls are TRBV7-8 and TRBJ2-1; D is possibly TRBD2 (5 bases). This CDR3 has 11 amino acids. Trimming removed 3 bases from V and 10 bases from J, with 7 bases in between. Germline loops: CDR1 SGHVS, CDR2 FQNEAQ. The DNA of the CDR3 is TGTGCCAGCAGCTTCGAGCGGGAGCAGTTCTTC. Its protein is CASSFEREQFF.

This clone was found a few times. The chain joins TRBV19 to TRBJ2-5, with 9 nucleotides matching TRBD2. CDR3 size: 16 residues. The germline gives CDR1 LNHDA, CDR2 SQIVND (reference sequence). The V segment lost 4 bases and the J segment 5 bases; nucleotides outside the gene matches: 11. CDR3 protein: CASSTQPGLAGETQYF. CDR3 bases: TGTGCCAGTAGTACCCAACCGGGACTAGCAGGGGAGACCCAGTACTTC.

The CDR3 nucleotides are TGTGCCAGCACTCCGGTCCATTTTAATTCACCCCTCCACTTT. This gives the protein CASTPVHFNSPLHF. The chain employs TRBV6-5 and TRBJ1-6, with unresolved D. The germline V gene has CDR1 MNHEY and CDR2 SVGAGI. V lost 7 bases, J lost 6 bases, and 13 bases lay in between. CDR3 length: 14 amino acids.

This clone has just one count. CDR3: CASSLPSPQRETQYF. Here the CDR3 DNA reads TGTGCCAGCAGCTTACCGAGCCCTCAGCGAGAGACCCAGTACTTC. The chain uses TRBV7-2 and TRBJ2-5; D not certain. Germline CDR1 is SGHTA and CDR2 is FQGNSA. V lost 2 bases and J lost 4, with 14 bases in between. This CDR3 is built from 15 residues.